The 9 T cell receptor beta chains reported below all come from one sample, sequenced in a study of OX40 agonist ivuxolimab in advanced cancers. Sequenced by immunoSEQ multiplex PCR; TCRdb stores in-frame clones only, minus some. The sample has 63,000 or so clones, 84% seen once. The sequenced sample was CD4+ or CD8+ T cells sorted from blood, obtained in a trial of the OX40 agonist ivuxolimab. The receptors here all came from an adult with an advanced solid tumor such as melanoma, head and neck, liver or kidney cancer.

This sequence joins TRBV5-4 and TRBJ2-7; the D gene is possibly TRBD1 (5 bases). The CDR3 spans 16 residues. Deletions cut 0 bases from V and 7 bases from J, with 20 bases between. The V gene's germline CDR1 is SGHNT and CDR2 YYREEE (reference sequence). CDR3 protein: CASSLEYPGPVEEQYF. In nucleotides, the CDR3 is TGTGCCAGCAGCTTGGAGTACCCAGGGCCGGTGGAGGAGCAGTACTTC.

Worth noting for this clone: The same CDR3 arises from other DNA sequences in this sample as well. The CDR3 DNA reads as TGTGCCAGCAGCTTGGAGACCTATGGCTACACCTTC. It encodes CASSLETYGYTF. The chain couples TRBV5-6 to TRBJ1-2; D call uncertain. The germline V gene has CDR1 SGHDT and CDR2 YYEEEE. This CDR3 is built from 12 residues. Deletions cut 0 bases from V and 4 bases from J, with 4 bases between.

The rearrangement links TRBV7-8 to TRBJ2-7, with D perhaps TRBD1 (6 bases). Looked up from germline, CDR1 is SGHVS and CDR2 is FQNEAQ. This CDR3 is 13 amino acids long. The germline V and J ends were trimmed by 11 bases and 0 bases, with 14 bases remaining between them. The CDR3 region has the DNA TGTGCCGTGCGACAGGCTAGCTCCTACGAGCAGTACTTC. Its protein product is CAVRQASSYEQYF.

This clone was recorded only once. The V call is TRBV7-9, the J call TRBJ2-3; 14 positions match TRBD2. J lost 2 bases, V lost 5 bases, and 6 bases had no gene match. Germline V gene lookup returns CDR1 SEHNR and CDR2 FQNEAQ (reference sequence). This CDR3 has 17 amino acids. The CDR3 nucleotides are TGTGCCAGCAGCCCCCGACTAGCGGGGGGGATCACAGATACGCAGTATTTT. Its protein product is CASSPRLAGGITDTQYF.

This clone was observed a single time. The CDR3 sequence: CASSLGGTNTEAFF. CDR3 nucleotides: TGTGCCAGCAGCTTAGGGGGGACGAACACTGAAGCTTTCTTT. The V call is TRBV7-2, the J call TRBJ1-1; D might be TRBD1 (5 bases). There are 14 residues in the CDR3. Trimming shortened V by 1 base and J by 1 base, and 7 bases separated the two germline ends. Germline assignment: CDR1 SGHTA and CDR2 FQGNSA.

V gene TRBV29-1 combines with J gene TRBJ2-1; D gene uncertain. Trimming took 3 bases from V and 1 from J, leaving 7 bases between them. CDR1 and CDR2 from the germline V gene are SQVTM and ANQGSEA. This CDR3 spans 13 amino acids. The CDR3 DNA follows: TGCAGCGTTGACGCCGGGTCCTACAATGAGCAGTTCTTC. Amino acids: CSVDAGSYNEQFF.

This clone was detected only once. The chain is built from TRBV18 and TRBJ1-5; TRBD1 matches 9 bases. Germline values: CDR1 KGHSH, CDR2 LQKENI. The CDR3 has 15 amino acids. The V segment lost 3 bases and the J segment 3 bases; nucleotides outside the gene matches: 3. CDR3 coding DNA: TGTGCCAGCTCACCCGGACAGGGGCCCAATCAGCCCCAGCATTTT. Encoded protein: CASSPGQGPNQPQHF.

This rearrangement joins TRBV9 to TRBJ2-5; weak D call: TRBD1 (6 bases). Germline V gene data show CDR1 as SGDLS and CDR2 as YYNGEE. V lost 3 bases, J lost 5 bases, and 14 bases lay in between. CDR3 length: 14 residues. The CDR3 is CASSADGGVETQYF. Here the CDR3 DNA reads TGTGCCAGCAGCGCCGATGGGGGCGTGGAGACCCAGTACTTC.

The chain is built from TRBV4-3 and TRBJ1-5; 9 bases are a match to TRBD1. The CDR3 is 16 amino acids. J gave up 7 bases and V 0 bases, and 7 bases lay outside the gene matches. Germline loops: CDR1 LGHNA, CDR2 YSLEER. The CDR3 sequence: CASSQEHGQGRQPQHF. The CDR3 DNA is TGCGCCAGCAGCCAAGAGCATGGACAGGGGCGACAGCCCCAGCATTTT.